This TCR beta chain was captured in a study of cytomegalovirus exposure and HLA in healthy donors. Study observations and caveats: Across all donors, roughly uniform sequencing depth was an assumption of the presence/absence analyses.

This clone was seen a few times. Antigen unknown. The study ran its PCR with 60 Vbeta and 13 Jbeta primers. Method: immunoSEQ multiplex PCR; TCRdb's copy keeps in-frame clones and lacks some. In the table there are 130,000 or so clones, around 73% of which are singletons. Per germline, CDR1 SGHKS and CDR2 YYEKEE (reference sequence). The ends were cut back, 4 bases at V and 5 bases at J, with 13 bases in the middle. CDR3 length: 14 residues. Sequenced input: PBMCs. The receptor's source is a female donor in good health and CMV-seronegative. V gene TRBV5-5 combines with J gene TRBJ1-3; D gene uncertain. Here the CDR3 reads CASSLLLARNTIYF. The CDR3 nucleotides are TGTGCCAGCAGCCTTTTGCTAGCTCGAAACACCATATATTTT.